This T cell receptor (beta chain) was captured by sequencing in a study of cytomegalovirus exposure and HLA in healthy donors. Amplification used 60 Vbeta primers and 13 Jbeta primers. Generated by immunoSEQ multiplex PCR, the TCRdb table keeps only in-frame clones and is missing some. This sample has around 130,000 clones; 81% occur once, and the top ten carry less than 2.5%. Notes on the study in general: A later analysis revealed that TCR association rates differed between HLA loci, peaking at DRB1 and bottoming out at HLA-C. Whilst most TCR sequences proved rare, a subset of public TCRs occurred across many donors. Being productive about 90% or about 30% of the time was typical of most TCR beta V segments in an earlier analysis. Cytomegalovirus-associated status was assigned to roughly 160 TCR beta chains.

As concerns this clone: Its antigen is not identified.

With V trimmed by 8 bases and J by 1 base, 12 bases remained unmatched. The CDR3 extends over 18 amino acids. The germline V gene encodes CDR1 SGHVS and CDR2 FQNEAQ. This rearrangement joins TRBV7-8 to TRBJ2-1; TRBD1 matches at 12 bases. Sequenced material: PBMCs. This sequence originates from a woman in her 40s in good health and CMV-seronegative. CDR3 sequence (DNA): TGTGCCAGCTGCCGGGACAGGGGGCTAAAGGGATCCTACAATGAGCAGTTCTTC. It is translated as CASCRDRGLKGSYNEQFF.